Listed below are T cell receptor beta chains from one sample, sequenced in a study of T cell responses to AZD1222 COVID-19 vaccine. The assay was immunoSEQ multiplex PCR, and TCRdb's table has in-frame clones only and misses some. The sample records 120,000 or so clones, around 83% being singletons. The sample consisted of peripheral blood, taken 28 days after the second AZD1222 dose. These receptors all stem from an adult who received the AZD1222 COVID-19 vaccine. The CDR3 runs from the conserved cysteine through the conserved F or W. The D gene is left open where the match is weak. Clone size is shown for a subset of rows, as once, few, many or a class of expanded clone.

CDR3aa	CDR3nt	d_gene	abundance	v_gene	len	j_gene
CASSSGGSSSYNEQFF	TGTGCCAGCAGCTCAGGGGGATCTAGCTCCTACAATGAGCAGTTCTTC	TRBD1	.	TRBV5-4	16	TRBJ2-1
CSAGSGGEQFF	TGCAGTGCTGGATCCGGCGGTGAGCAGTTCTTC	.	.	TRBV20-1	11	TRBJ2-1
CASSRGRVNQPQHF	TGTGCCAGTAGTCGAGGACGGGTCAATCAGCCCCAGCATTTT	.	.	TRBV19	14	TRBJ1-5
CASRETVKNYGYTF	TGTGCCAGCAGAGAGACAGTAAAAAACTATGGCTACACCTTC	.	.	TRBV6-5	14	TRBJ1-2
CASSRTGLAEEETQYF	TGCGCCAGCAGCCGGACCGGACTAGCGGAGGAAGAGACCCAGTACTTC	TRBD2	.	TRBV4-3	16	TRBJ2-5
CASSLGGGPFNYGYTF	TGTGCCAGCAGCCTCGGAGGAGGACCCTTTAACTATGGCTACACCTTC	.	.	TRBV7-2	16	TRBJ1-2
CASMPRAGNYGYTF	TGTGCCAGCATGCCCCGGGCGGGTAACTATGGCTACACCTTC	.	.	TRBV6-5	14	TRBJ1-2
CASTSAGGGYNEQFF	TGTGCCAGCACCTCCGCGGGAGGGGGTTACAATGAGCAGTTCTTC	TRBD2	.	TRBV28	15	TRBJ2-1
CASSSGGNTEAFF	TGTGCCAGCAGTTCAGGCGGCAACACTGAAGCTTTCTTT	.	once	TRBV27	13	TRBJ1-1
CASSSRLAGAPKNTGELFF	TGTGCCAGCAGTTCACGACTAGCGGGGGCCCCCAAGAACACCGGGGAGCTGTTTTTT	TRBD2	.	TRBV6-2/TRBV6-3	19	TRBJ2-2
CASKFVGGYQPQHF	TGTGCCAGCAAATTTGTAGGGGGGTATCAGCCCCAGCATTTT	.	.	TRBV28	14	TRBJ1-5
CASNLAAANVLTF	TGTGCCAGCAATTTAGCGGCGGCCAACGTCCTGACTTTC	.	.	TRBV2	13	TRBJ2-6
CASTQGGQETQYF	TGTGCCAGCACTCAAGGGGGCCAAGAGACCCAGTACTTC	.	.	TRBV28	13	TRBJ2-5
CASSLALFSTAEAFF	TGTGCCAGCAGCTTAGCCCTTTTCTCGACAGCTGAAGCTTTCTTT	.	.	TRBV7-9	15	TRBJ1-1
CASSLEHKGSYGYTF	TGTGCCAGCAGCTTAGAGCACAAGGGGTCCTATGGCTACACCTTC	.	.	TRBV7-8	15	TRBJ1-2
CASSYFPGQDYGYTF	TGTGCCAGCAGTTACTTCCCCGGACAGGACTATGGCTACACCTTC	TRBD1	.	TRBV6-5	15	TRBJ1-2
CASSEDREAFGYTF	TGTGCCAGCAGCGAGGACAGGGAGGCCTTTGGCTACACCTTC	TRBD1	few	TRBV5-4	14	TRBJ1-2
CAISETGSDEQYF	TGTGCCATCAGTGAGACAGGGTCCGACGAGCAGTACTTC	.	once	TRBV10-3	13	TRBJ2-7
CASSLGGNTGELFF	TGCGCCAGCAGCTTGGGGGGTAACACCGGGGAGCTGTTTTTT	.	.	TRBV5-1	14	TRBJ2-2
CASSLGVGGTVETQYF	TGTGCCAGCAGCTTAGGCGTCGGGGGGACCGTAGAGACCCAGTACTTC	TRBD2	.	TRBV11-3	16	TRBJ2-5
CASSLESSYNSPLHF	TGTGCCAGCAGCTTAGAAAGCTCCTATAATTCACCCCTCCACTTT	.	few	TRBV7-2	15	TRBJ1-6
CATSPTRSGANVLTF	TGTGCCACCAGTCCAACTCGCTCTGGGGCCAACGTCCTGACTTTC	.	.	TRBV24-1	15	TRBJ2-6
CASSLTGQGLTATYEQYF	TGTGCCAGCAGTTTAACAGGACAGGGACTTACCGCCACTTACGAGCAGTACTTC	TRBD1	.	TRBV28	18	TRBJ2-7
CASSSRTGSGYTF	TGTGCCAGCAGTTCTAGGACAGGGTCTGGCTACACCTTC	TRBD1	.	TRBV27	13	TRBJ1-2
CASFGHDNQPQHF	TGTGCCAGCTTCGGACACGACAATCAGCCCCAGCATTTT	.	.	TRBV28	13	TRBJ1-5
CAWSVPGSSYNSPLHF	TGTGCCTGGAGTGTACCAGGCAGCTCCTATAATTCACCCCTCCACTTT	.	.	TRBV30	16	TRBJ1-6
CASTPGQGLNQPQHF	TGTGCCAGTACCCCAGGACAGGGATTAAATCAGCCCCAGCATTTT	TRBD1	once	TRBV19	15	TRBJ1-5
CASSYGPAGGPGELFF	TGTGCCAGCAGTTACGGTCCCGCGGGGGGGCCCGGGGAGCTGTTTTTT	TRBD2	few	TRBV6-6	16	TRBJ2-2
CASSLNSYEQYF	TGTGCCAGCAGTCTGAACTCCTACGAGCAGTACTTC	.	once	TRBV3-1/TRBV3-2	12	TRBJ2-7
CASSFLRTEAFF	TGTGCCAGCAGCTTTCTTCGGACTGAAGCTTTCTTT	.	.	TRBV7-8	12	TRBJ1-1
CASSPHGDTQYF	TGTGCCAGCAGCCCCCATGGGGATACGCAGTATTTT	.	.	TRBV7-9	12	TRBJ2-3
CASRRTGTSGGDTQYF	TGCGCCAGCAGGCGTACCGGGACTAGCGGGGGAGATACGCAGTATTTT	TRBD2	.	TRBV5-1	16	TRBJ2-3
CASSYQRTGGGYGYTF	TGTGCCAGCAGTTACCAGAGGACAGGCGGGGGCTATGGCTACACCTTC	TRBD1	once	TRBV6-5	16	TRBJ1-2
CASSPWTGTRNTIYF	TGCGCCAGCAGCCCTTGGACGGGGACTAGAAACACCATATATTTT	.	.	TRBV4-1	15	TRBJ1-3
CASRPGSGYGYTF	TGTGCCAGCAGACCAGGGTCTGGCTATGGCTACACCTTC	.	.	TRBV7-2	13	TRBJ1-2
CASTRFGGAGFGGNIQYF	TGTGCCAGCACCCGATTTGGGGGAGCGGGGTTTGGTGGGAACATTCAGTACTTC	TRBD2	.	TRBV27	18	TRBJ2-4
CASGGQYQETQYF	TGTGCCAGCGGGGGGCAGTACCAAGAGACCCAGTACTTC	.	.	TRBV5-4	13	TRBJ2-5